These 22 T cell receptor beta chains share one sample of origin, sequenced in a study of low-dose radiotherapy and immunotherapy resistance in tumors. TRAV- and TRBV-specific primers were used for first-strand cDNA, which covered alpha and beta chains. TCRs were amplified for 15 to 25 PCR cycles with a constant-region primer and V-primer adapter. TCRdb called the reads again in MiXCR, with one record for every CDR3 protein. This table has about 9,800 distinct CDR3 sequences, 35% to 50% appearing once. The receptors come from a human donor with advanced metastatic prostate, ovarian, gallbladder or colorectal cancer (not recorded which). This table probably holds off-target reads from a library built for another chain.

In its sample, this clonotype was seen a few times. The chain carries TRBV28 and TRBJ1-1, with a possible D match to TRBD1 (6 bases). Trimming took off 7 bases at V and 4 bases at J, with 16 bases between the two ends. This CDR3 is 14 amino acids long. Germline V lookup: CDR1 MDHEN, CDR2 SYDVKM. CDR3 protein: CASTLMGAGTEAFF. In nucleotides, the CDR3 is TGTGCCAGCACCCTCATGGGGGCCGGCACTGAAGCTTTCTTT.

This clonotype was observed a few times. CDR3 residues: CASSHPTSGRARQFF. The CDR3 bases are TGTGCCAGCAGCCACCCGACTAGCGGGAGGGCCAGACAGTTCTTC. The chain recombines TRBV3-1 with TRBJ2-1, with 14 bases identical to TRBD2. The CDR3 length is 15 residues. Germline values: CDR1 LGHDT, CDR2 YNNKEL (reference sequence). V shed 3 bases, J shed 13 bases, and the junction held 8 bases outside the gene matches.

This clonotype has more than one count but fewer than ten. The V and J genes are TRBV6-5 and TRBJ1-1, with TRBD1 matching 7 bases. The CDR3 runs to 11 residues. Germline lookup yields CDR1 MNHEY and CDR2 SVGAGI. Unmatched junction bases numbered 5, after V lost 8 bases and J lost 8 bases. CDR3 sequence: CASRGTAEAFF. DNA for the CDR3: TGTGCCAGCCGTGGGACAGCCGAAGCTTTCTTT.

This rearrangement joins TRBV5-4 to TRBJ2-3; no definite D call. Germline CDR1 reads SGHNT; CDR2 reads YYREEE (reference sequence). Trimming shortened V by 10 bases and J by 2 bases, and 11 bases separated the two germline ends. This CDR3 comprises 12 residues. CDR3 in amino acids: CAVRDNTDTQYF. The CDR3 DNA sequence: TGTGCCGTGCGAGATAACACAGATACGCAGTATTTT. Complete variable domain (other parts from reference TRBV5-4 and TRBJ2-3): ETGVTQSPTHLIKTRGQQVTLRCSSQSGHNTVSWYQQALGQGPQFIFQYYREEENGRGNFPPRFSGLQFPNYSSELNVNALELDDSALYLCAVRDNTDTQYFGPGTRLTVL.

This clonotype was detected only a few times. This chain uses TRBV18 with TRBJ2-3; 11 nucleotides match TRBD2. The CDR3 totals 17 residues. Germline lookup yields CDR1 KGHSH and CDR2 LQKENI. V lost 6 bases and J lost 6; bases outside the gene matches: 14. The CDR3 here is CASSLLTSGASEDTQYF. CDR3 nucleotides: TGTGCCAGCTCCCTACTGACTAGCGGGGCATCCGAGGATACGCAGTATTTT. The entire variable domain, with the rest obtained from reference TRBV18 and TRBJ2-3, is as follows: NAGVMQNPRHLVRRRGQEARLRCSPMKGHSHVYWYRQLPEEGLKFMVYLQKENIIDESGMPKERFSAEFPKEGPSILRIQQVVRGDSAAYFCASSLLTSGASEDTQYFGPGTRLTVL.

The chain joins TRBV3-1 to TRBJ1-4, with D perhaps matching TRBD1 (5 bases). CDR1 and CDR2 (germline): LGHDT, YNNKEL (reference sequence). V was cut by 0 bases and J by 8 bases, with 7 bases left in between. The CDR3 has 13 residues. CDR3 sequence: CASSQDGGEKLFF. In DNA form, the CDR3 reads TGTGCCAGCAGCCAAGATGGGGGGGAAAAACTGTTTTTT.

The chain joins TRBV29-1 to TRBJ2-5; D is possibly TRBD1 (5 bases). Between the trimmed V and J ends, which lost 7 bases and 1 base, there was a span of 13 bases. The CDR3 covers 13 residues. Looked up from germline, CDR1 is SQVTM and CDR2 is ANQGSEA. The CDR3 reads CSGLRQPQETQYF. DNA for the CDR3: TGCAGCGGATTAAGACAGCCCCAAGAGACCCAGTACTTC.

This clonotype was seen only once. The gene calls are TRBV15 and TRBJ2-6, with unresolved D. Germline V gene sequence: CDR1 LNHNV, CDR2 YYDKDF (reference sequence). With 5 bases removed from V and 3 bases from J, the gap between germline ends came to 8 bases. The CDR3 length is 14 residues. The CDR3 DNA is TGTGCCACCAGCGTCGGTATTGGGGCCAACGTCCTGACTTTC. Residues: CATSVGIGANVLTF.

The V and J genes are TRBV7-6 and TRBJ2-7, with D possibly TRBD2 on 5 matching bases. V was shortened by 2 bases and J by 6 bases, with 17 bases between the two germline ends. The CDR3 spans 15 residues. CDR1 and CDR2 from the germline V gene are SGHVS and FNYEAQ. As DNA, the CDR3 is TGTGCCAGCAGCTTATCTAGCTTAGTTATGGGCGAGCAGTACTTC. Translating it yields CASSLSSLVMGEQYF.

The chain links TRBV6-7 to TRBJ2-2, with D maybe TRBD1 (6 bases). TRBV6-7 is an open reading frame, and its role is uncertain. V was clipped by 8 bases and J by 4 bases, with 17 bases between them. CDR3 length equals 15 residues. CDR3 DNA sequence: TGTGCCAGCTCGTGGGCCAGGGGCGTCACCGGGGAGCTGTTTTTT. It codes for CASSWARGVTGELFF.

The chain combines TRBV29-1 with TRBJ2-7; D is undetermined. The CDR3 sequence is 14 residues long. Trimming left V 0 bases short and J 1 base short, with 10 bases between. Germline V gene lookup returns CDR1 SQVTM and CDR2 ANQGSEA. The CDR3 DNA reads TGCAGCGTTGAAGATGGTGGCGGTTCCTACGAGCAGTACTTC. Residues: CSVEDGGGSYEQYF.

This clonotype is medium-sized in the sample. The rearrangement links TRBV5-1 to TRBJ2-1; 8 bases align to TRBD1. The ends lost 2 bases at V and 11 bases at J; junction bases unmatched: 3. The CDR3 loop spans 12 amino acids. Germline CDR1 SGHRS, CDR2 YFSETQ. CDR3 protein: CASSLGQGQQFF. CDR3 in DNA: TGCGCCAGCAGCTTAGGACAGGGTCAGCAGTTCTTC.

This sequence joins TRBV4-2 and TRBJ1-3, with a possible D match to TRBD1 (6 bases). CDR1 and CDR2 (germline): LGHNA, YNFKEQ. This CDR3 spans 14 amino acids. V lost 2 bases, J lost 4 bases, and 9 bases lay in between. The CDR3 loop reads CASSQRGSGNTIYF. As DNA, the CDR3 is TGTGCCAGCAGCCAAAGGGGGTCAGGAAACACCATATATTTT.

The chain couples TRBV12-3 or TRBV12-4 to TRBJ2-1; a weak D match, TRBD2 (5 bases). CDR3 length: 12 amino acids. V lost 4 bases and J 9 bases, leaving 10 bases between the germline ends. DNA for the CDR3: TGTGCCAGCAGTTCTGGACTTCGTGAGCAGTTCTTC. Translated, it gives CASSSGLREQFF.

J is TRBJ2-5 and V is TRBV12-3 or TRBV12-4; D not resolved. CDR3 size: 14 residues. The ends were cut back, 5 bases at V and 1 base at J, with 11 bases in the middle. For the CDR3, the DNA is TGTGCCAGCAGTCCGTCCTGGTCCCAAGAGACCCAGTACTTC. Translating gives CASSPSWSQETQYF.

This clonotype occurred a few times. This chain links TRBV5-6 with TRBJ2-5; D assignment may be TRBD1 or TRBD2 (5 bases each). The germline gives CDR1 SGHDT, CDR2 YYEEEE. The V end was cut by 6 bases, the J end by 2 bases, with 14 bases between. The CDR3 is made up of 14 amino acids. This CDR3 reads CASTQLGPQETQYF. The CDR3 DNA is TGTGCCAGCACCCAACTGGGACCGCAAGAGACCCAGTACTTC. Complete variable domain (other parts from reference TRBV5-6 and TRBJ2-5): DAGVTQSPTHLIKTRGQQVTLRCSPKSGHDTVSWYQQALGQGPQFIFQYYEEEERQRGNFPDRFSGHQFPNYSSELNVNALLLGDSALYLCASTQLGPQETQYFGPGTRLLVL.

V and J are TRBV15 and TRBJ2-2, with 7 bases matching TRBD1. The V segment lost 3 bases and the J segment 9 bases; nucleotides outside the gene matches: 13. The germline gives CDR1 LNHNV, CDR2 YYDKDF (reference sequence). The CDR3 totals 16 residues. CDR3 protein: CATSSAPGQARRELFF. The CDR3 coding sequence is TGTGCCACCAGCAGTGCGCCCGGACAGGCCCGGAGGGAGCTGTTTTTT.

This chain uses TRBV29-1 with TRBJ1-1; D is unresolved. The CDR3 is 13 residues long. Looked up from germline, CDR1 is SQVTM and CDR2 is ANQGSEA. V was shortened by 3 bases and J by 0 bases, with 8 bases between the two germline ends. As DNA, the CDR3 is TGCAGCGTTGAGATTCTCGTGAACACTGAAGCTTTCTTT. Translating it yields CSVEILVNTEAFF. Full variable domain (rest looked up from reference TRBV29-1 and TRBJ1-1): SAVISQKPSRDICQRGTSLTIQCQVDSQVTMMFWYRQQPGQSLTLIATANQGSEATYESGFVIDKFPISRPNLTFSTLTVSNMSPEDSSIYLCSVEILVNTEAFFGQGTRLTVV.

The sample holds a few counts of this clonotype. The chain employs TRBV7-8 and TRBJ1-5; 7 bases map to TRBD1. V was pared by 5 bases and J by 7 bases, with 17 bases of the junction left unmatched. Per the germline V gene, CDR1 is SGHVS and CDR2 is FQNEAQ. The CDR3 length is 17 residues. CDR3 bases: TGTGCCAGCAGCAACGATAAGATAGAACAGGGGATCCAGCCCCAGCATTTT. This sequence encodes CASSNDKIEQGIQPQHF.

CDR3 loop: CASSRSGNSYNEQFF. CDR3 DNA sequence: TGTGCCAGCAGCCGGAGCGGGAACTCCTACAATGAGCAGTTCTTC. The chain employs TRBV12-3 or TRBV12-4 and TRBJ2-1; 7 bases agree with TRBD2. The CDR3 length is 15 residues. Trimming took 6 bases from V and 0 from J; bases not matched to a gene: 5.

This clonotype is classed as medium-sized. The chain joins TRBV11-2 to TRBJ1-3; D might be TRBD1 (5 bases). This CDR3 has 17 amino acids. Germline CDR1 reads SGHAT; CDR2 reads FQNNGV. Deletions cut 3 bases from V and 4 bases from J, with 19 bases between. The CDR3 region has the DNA TGTGCCAGCAGCTTCGGGGCAGGGTCCTTCGGAGGAAACACCATATATTTT. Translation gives CASSFGAGSFGGNTIYF.

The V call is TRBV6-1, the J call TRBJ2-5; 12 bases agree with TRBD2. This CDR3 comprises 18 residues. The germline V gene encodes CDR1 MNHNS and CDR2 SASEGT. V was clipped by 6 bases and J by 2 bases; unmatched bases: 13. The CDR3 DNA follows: TGTGCCAGCAGCCATCTAGCGGGAGGGCCGGAGGCACAAGAGACCCAGTACTTC. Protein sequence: CASSHLAGGPEAQETQYF.